This T cell receptor (beta chain) was profiled in a study of control samples from healthy donors and cancer patients. J lost 7 bases, V lost 0 bases, and 5 bases had no gene match. Germline CDR1 reads SGHRS; CDR2 reads YFSETQ. The CDR3 is 16 amino acids. Assay used: immunoSEQ multiplex PCR; TCRdb lists only in-frame clones, some missing. Of 100,000 to 110,000 clones in the sample, more than 75% are singletons; the top ten hold about a sixth. The sequencing sample was made of blood. This chain joins TRBV5-1 and TRBJ2-1, with 12 nucleotides matching TRBD2. This clonotype originated in a woman between 45 and 60 years old in good health. The CDR3 spells CASSLVLAGGPNEQFF. The CDR3 DNA follows: TGCGCCAGCAGCTTGGTGCTAGCGGGGGGGCCGAATGAGCAGTTCTTC.